Shown below are 9 T cell receptor beta chains from a single sample sequenced in a study. TCRdb ran MiXCR on the RT-PCR reads and lists one entry per CDR3 protein. The data contain about 700,000 distinct CDR3 sequences, 14% of them singletons. Sequenced material: memory CD4+ T cells from blood. All receptors derive from a female donor in good health, serving as a healthy control.

The chain joins TRBV7-9 to TRBJ2-3; 11 nucleotides agree with TRBD2. Germline trimming cut 2 bases from V and 4 bases from J; bases unmatched to any gene: 8. Germline V CDR1 and CDR2: SEHNR, FQNEAQ (reference sequence). This CDR3 has 17 residues. CDR3 loop: CASSLTSGSPGADTQYF. DNA for the CDR3: TGTGCCAGCAGCTTAACTAGCGGGAGCCCGGGCGCAGATACGCAGTATTTT. The full variable domain, its missing parts supplied by reference TRBV7-9 and TRBJ2-3, is DTGVSQNPRHKITKRGQNVTFRCDPISEHNRLYWYRQTLGQGPEFLTYFQNEAQLEKSRLLSDRFSAERPKGSFSTLEIQRTEQGDSAMYLCASSLTSGSPGADTQYFGPGTRLTVL.

Here the CDR3 reads CATSEAKGGDTGELFF. The DNA for the CDR3 is TGTGCCACCAGTGAAGCTAAGGGAGGGGACACCGGGGAGCTGTTTTTT. The rearrangement uses TRBV24-1 and TRBJ2-2; 7 nucleotides agree with TRBD2. The V gene's germline CDR1 is KGHDR and CDR2 SFDVKD. The CDR3 runs to 16 residues. The J segment lost 3 bases and the V segment lost 4 bases, leaving 7 bases of the junction unmatched.

In its sample, this clonotype was seen many times. The CDR3 here is CSGLPLTGGSYNEQFF. Written as DNA, the CDR3 is TGCAGTGGCCTACCGCTTACCGGGGGGTCCTACAATGAGCAGTTCTTC. This rearrangement joins TRBV20-1 to TRBJ2-1, with TRBD2 identical over 7 bases. The ends lost 7 bases at V and 1 base at J; junction bases unmatched: 13. The germline gives CDR1 DFQATT, CDR2 SNEGSKA (reference sequence). The CDR3 is made up of 16 amino acids.

This clonotype came up a few times. The CDR3 coding sequence is TGTGCCAGCAGCTTAGGGCAGGGTAACGCTGAAGCTTTCTTT. Residues: CASSLGQGNAEAFF. V usage is TRBV7-3 and J usage is TRBJ1-1; TRBD1 might be the D (5 bases). From germline, CDR1 is SGHTA and CDR2 FQGTGA. V was shortened by 2 bases and J by 6 bases, with 13 bases between the two germline ends. The CDR3 length is 14 residues.

The genes are TRBV7-2 and TRBJ1-6, with D unresolved. The CDR3 contains 15 residues. Germline values: CDR1 SGHTA, CDR2 FQGNSA. The germline V and J ends were trimmed by 5 bases and 0 bases, with 8 bases remaining between them. In DNA, the CDR3 is TGTGCCAGCAGCCTCGAATACTCCTATAATTCACCCCTCCACTTT. Encoded protein: CASSLEYSYNSPLHF.

This clonotype came up a few times. The J gene is TRBJ2-3, the V gene TRBV12-3 or TRBV12-4; 8 nucleotides match TRBD2. V lost 6 bases to trimming and J lost 5 bases; unmatched junction nucleotides: 4. The CDR3 runs to 13 residues. CDR3 sequence: CASSSGGEDTQYF. DNA of the CDR3: TGTGCCAGCAGCTCCGGGGGGGAAGATACGCAGTATTTT.

This clonotype was recorded at least ten times. The chain is built from TRBV7-2 and TRBJ2-1; D is unclear. Deletions cut 3 bases from V and 9 bases from J, with 9 bases between. There are 12 residues in the CDR3. In germline, CDR1 is SGHTA, CDR2 FQGNSA. The DNA for the CDR3 is TGTGCCAGCAGCTTTAATGGGCGTGAGCAGTTCTTC. This encodes CASSFNGREQFF. Supplemented by reference TRBV7-2 and TRBJ2-1, the full variable domain reads GAGVSQSPSNKVTEKGKDVELRCDPISGHTALYWYRQSLGQGLEFLIYFQGNSAPDKSGLPSDRFSAERTGGSVSTLTIQRTQQEDSAVYLCASSFNGREQFFGPGTRLTVL.

There are a few counts of this clonotype. The chain combines TRBV6-2 or TRBV6-3 with TRBJ2-7, with 10 bases that match TRBD2. This CDR3 contains 15 residues. Germline CDR1 is MNHEY and CDR2 is SVGEGT. With V trimmed by 5 bases and J by 4 bases, 8 bases remained unmatched. Here the CDR3 reads CASSPWTSGSYEQYF. The CDR3, as DNA: TGTGCCAGCAGTCCCTGGACTAGCGGCAGTTACGAGCAGTACTTC.

On this clonotype itself: This may be a read error: a much more frequent sequence differs by one nucleotide. The chain uses TRBV5-1 and TRBJ1-1, with D tentatively TRBD1 (5 bases). CDR3 length: 14 residues. Germline CDR1 reads SGHRS; CDR2 reads YFSETQ. This CDR3 is CVSSLLGGTSEAFF. The CDR3 nucleotides are TGCGTCAGCAGCTTGTTGGGAGGGACGTCTGAAGCTTTCTTT.